This T cell receptor beta chain was identified during a study of monozygotic twins with inflammatory bowel disease. TCRdb reworked the 5' RACE reads into one entry per CDR3 protein, no DNA. Here the sample table reports around 370,000 distinct CDR3 sequences. The sequenced material came from blood. The receptor was derived from a human donor with ulcerative colitis or Crohn's disease, or a healthy co-twin of an affected twin (not recorded which).

CDR3 sequence: CSASARAGLPHYGYTF. The genes are TRBV20-1 and TRBJ1-2; there is no DNA to check the TCRdb D call of TRBD1. CDR3 length: 16 residues. The germline gives CDR1 DFQATT, CDR2 SNEGSKA (reference sequence).